These T cell receptor beta chains were read from a single sample in a study of Ad26.COV2.S vaccination and SARS-CoV-2 variants. TCRdb's copy holds only in-frame clones and misses some; the assay was immunoSEQ multiplex PCR. The sample gives around 310,000 clones, roughly 90% of which show up once; around 5.5% is in the top ten. Source: peripheral blood, taken in a trial of Ad26.COV2.S vaccine versus placebo. The origin of the receptors is a person aged 18-65 years who received the Ad26.COV2.S COVID-19 vaccine or a placebo. Both conserved end residues are part of each CDR3. A D gene is named only where the DNA matches it firmly. Size values are once, few and many counts, or a class for expanded clones, and some rows have none.

D gene	V gene	J gene	clone size	CDR3 DNA	CDR3 protein
NA	TRBV5-1	TRBJ2-5	NA	TGCGCCAGCAGCCCTAGGGGGGGGGCGAAAGAGACCCAGTACTTC	CASSPRGGAKETQYF
NA	TRBV6-5	TRBJ2-1	NA	TGTGCCAGCAGTTTGGGACCCACCTACAATGAGCAGTTCTTC	CASSLGPTYNEQFF
NA	TRBV18	TRBJ2-2	NA	TGTGCCAGCTCACCACCCGAAACAGGACCCACCACCGGGGAGCTGTTTTTT	CASSPPETGPTTGELFF
NA	TRBV6-5	TRBJ1-2	NA	TGTGCCAGCAGGAGGGGCCCCGGAGCTGGCTACACCTTC	CASRRGPGAGYTF
NA	TRBV25-1	TRBJ1-2	NA	TGTGCCAGCAGTGAATACTCGGCAGGGGAAATCTATGGCTACACCTTC	CASSEYSAGEIYGYTF
NA	TRBV6-5	TRBJ1-5	once	TGTGCCAGCAGGGGGAATCAGCCCCAGCATTTT	CASRGNQPQHF
NA	TRBV25-1	TRBJ2-3	once	TGTGCCAGCAGTGACCCAGGACCGAGCACAGATACGCAGTATTTT	CASSDPGPSTDTQYF
NA	TRBV20-1	TRBJ1-2	NA	TGCAGTGCTATGAACGGCCGCTACACCTTC	CSAMNGRYTF
NA	TRBV27	TRBJ1-1	NA	TGTGCCAGCAGGATGACCGCTACATATGAAGCTTTCTTT	CASRMTATYEAFF
NA	TRBV6-1	TRBJ2-3	NA	TGTGCCAGCAGTGATTTGTATACGCAGTATTTT	CASSDLYTQYF
NA	TRBV5-1	TRBJ2-5	NA	TGCGCCAGCAGCTTCCAGGCCCAAGAGACCCAGTACTTC	CASSFQAQETQYF
NA	TRBV6-6	TRBJ1-2	NA	TGTGCCAGCAGTTACGACGAGGACAGTAGCTATGGCTACACCTTC	CASSYDEDSSYGYTF
TRBD1	TRBV19	TRBJ2-7	NA	TGTGCCAGTAGTATGCAGGGGGCTTCTAGGAACGAGCAGTACTTC	CASSMQGASRNEQYF
NA	TRBV15	TRBJ2-1	NA	TGTGCCACCAGCCGGAGACAGGATGAGCAGTTCTTC	CATSRRQDEQFF
NA	TRBV7-2	TRBJ1-3	NA	TGTGCCAGCAGCTTGGGATCGGGCTCCTCTGGAAACACCATATATTTT	CASSLGSGSSGNTIYF
NA	TRBV3-1/TRBV3-2	TRBJ1-3	NA	TGTGCCAGCAGCCCGCTCGGAGGGACCGGAAACACCATATATTTT	CASSPLGGTGNTIYF
TRBD1	TRBV5-4	TRBJ1-1	once	TGTGCCAGCAGCTTGGCCGGGACAGGGGGTACCCTTGAAGCTTTCTTT	CASSLAGTGGTLEAFF
NA	TRBV5-1	TRBJ2-2	NA	TGCGCCACCTCCCTCCCGAGCGGAGGCACGAACACCGGGGAGCTGTTTTTT	CATSLPSGGTNTGELFF
NA	TRBV19	TRBJ2-7	NA	TGTGCCAGTAGTACCCAGGGGGGACCCAACGAGCAGTACTTC	CASSTQGGPNEQYF
TRBD2	TRBV19	TRBJ2-5	NA	TGTGCCAGTAGTATCCCAGCGGGAGGGGGAGAGACCCAGTACTTC	CASSIPAGGGETQYF
TRBD2	TRBV18	TRBJ2-1	NA	TGTGCCAGCTCATCCCCAGGACTAGCGGGAGGGGGTAATGAGCAGTTCTTC	CASSSPGLAGGGNEQFF
NA	TRBV6-2/TRBV6-3	TRBJ1-2	NA	TGTGCCAGCAGTGTTCTGACGGGGGCCAACTATGGCTACACCTTC	CASSVLTGANYGYTF
TRBD2	TRBV9	TRBJ2-3	NA	TGTGCCAGCTCTAGCGGGAGGGTTAAAAGCACAGATACGCAGTATTTT	CASSSGRVKSTDTQYF
NA	TRBV7-2	TRBJ1-3	few	TGTGCCAGCAGCTTAATAACAAACACCATATATTTT	CASSLITNTIYF
TRBD2	TRBV5-1	TRBJ2-3	NA	TGCGCCAGCAGGACTAGCGGGGGGTTTGTGCAACACGATACGCAGTATTTT	CASRTSGGFVQHDTQYF
TRBD1	TRBV27	TRBJ1-2	NA	TGTGCCAGCAGCTACGGACAGGCCTATGGCTACACCTTC	CASSYGQAYGYTF
NA	TRBV6-7	TRBJ1-4	NA	TGTGCCAGCAGTTACTCGTGTGGAAGGGGCACTAATGAAAAACTGTTTTTT	CASSYSCGRGTNEKLFF
TRBD2	TRBV10-2	TRBJ2-5	NA	TGCGCCAGCAGTGAAGATAGGACGGGGGGGCTTCTTGGGACCCAGTACTTC	CASSEDRTGGLLGTQYF
TRBD1	TRBV13	TRBJ2-2	NA	TGTGCCAGCAGCCCGGGACAGGGATGGACCGGGGAGCTGTTTTTT	CASSPGQGWTGELFF
NA	TRBV6-5	TRBJ1-1	NA	TGTGCCAGCAGTTACAGGACGTACACTGAAGCTTTCTTT	CASSYRTYTEAFF
NA	TRBV6-2/TRBV6-3	TRBJ1-5	few	TGTGCCAGCAGTTACTTAGGCGCCGGGGAGCCCCAGCATTTT	CASSYLGAGEPQHF
TRBD2	TRBV5-1	TRBJ2-2	few	TGCGCCAGCAGCTTACCAGCGGGAGGGTTGCTTTCCGGGGAGCTGTTTTTT	CASSLPAGGLLSGELFF
NA	TRBV4-3	TRBJ1-4	once	TGCGCCAGCAGCCAAGCTACTAATGAAAAACTGTTTTTT	CASSQATNEKLFF
NA	TRBV1	TRBJ1-4	NA	TGCACCAGCAGCCAAAGGCTCGGTGAAAAACTGTTTTTT	CTSSQRLGEKLFF
TRBD2	TRBV27	TRBJ2-2	NA	TGTGCCAGCAGGCGCCCTCATAGCGGGAGGGCCAAAGGGGAGCTGTTTTTT	CASRRPHSGRAKGELFF
NA	TRBV7-2	TRBJ1-4	NA	TGTGCCAGCAGCTTAGGGGGGACCGCTAATGAAAAACTGTTTTTT	CASSLGGTANEKLFF
NA	TRBV29-1	TRBJ1-2	NA	TGCAGCGTTGGGATGGGTGGGGTTAACTATGGCTACACCTTC	CSVGMGGVNYGYTF
NA	TRBV14	TRBJ2-5	NA	TGTGCCAGCAGCCAAGAGAACCAAGAGACCCAGTACTTC	CASSQENQETQYF
NA	TRBV5-1	TRBJ2-1	NA	TGCGCCAGCAGCTGGGTGGGGAGATTGTCCTACAATGAGCAGTTCTTC	CASSWVGRLSYNEQFF
NA	TRBV7-8	TRBJ1-6	NA	TGTGCCAGCAGCTTAGCCGGGGGAGTAAGGTCACCCCTCCACTTT	CASSLAGGVRSPLHF
NA	TRBV5-3	TRBJ1-2	NA	TGTGCCAGAAGCCCTACCGGACAGAACCTTCGACTGTATGGCTACACCTTC	CARSPTGQNLRLYGYTF
NA	TRBV5-6	TRBJ1-1	NA	TGTGCCAGCAGCTTTATTAACACTGAAGCTTTCTTT	CASSFINTEAFF
NA	TRBV6-5	TRBJ1-5	NA	TGTGCCAGCAGGGCTGGAGTAGGCAATCAGCCCCAGCATTTT	CASRAGVGNQPQHF
NA	TRBV2	TRBJ1-5	NA	TGTGCCAGCAGTCCTCAGGGAAAGGGACAGCCCCAGCATTTT	CASSPQGKGQPQHF
NA	TRBV5-1	TRBJ2-7	NA	TGCGCCAGCAGCTTGTTATATCTCGGAGACTACGAGCAGTACTTC	CASSLLYLGDYEQYF
NA	TRBV9	TRBJ1-2	NA	TGTGCCAGCAGCGTTTTCGCTCCTCCCAGGGATTCTAACTATGGCTACACCTTC	CASSVFAPPRDSNYGYTF
NA	TRBV27	TRBJ1-5	NA	TGTGCCAGCAGAGGGGGACGGCTCGGCCACAATCAGCCCCAGCATTTT	CASRGGRLGHNQPQHF
NA	TRBV4-1	TRBJ1-1	NA	TGCGCCAGCAGCTGGAACACTGAAGCTTTCTTT	CASSWNTEAFF
NA	TRBV6-5	TRBJ1-1	NA	TGTGCCAGCAGTATGACAGACTATGAAGCTTTCTTT	CASSMTDYEAFF
NA	TRBV3-1/TRBV3-2	TRBJ1-5	NA	TGTGCCAGCAGCCAAGATGTTGCAGGAAATCAGCCCCAGCATTTT	CASSQDVAGNQPQHF
TRBD1	TRBV19	TRBJ1-1	NA	TGTGCCACTGGGACAGGGGGCACTGAAGCTTTCTTT	CATGTGGTEAFF
NA	TRBV20-1	TRBJ2-1	NA	TGCAGTGCTAGTGTGGGGCTAGCGTCCTACAATGAGCAGTTCTTC	CSASVGLASYNEQFF
NA	TRBV5-6	TRBJ1-6	NA	TGTGCCAGCAGCCCTATGTCCGGGACCTCCTATAATTCACCCCTCCACTTT	CASSPMSGTSYNSPLHF